This record looks at one T cell receptor beta chain sequence and its context. Its antigen is not identified. This entry belongs to a study of beta chain features in type 1 diabetes. Study findings and constraints: Significant though moderate, a shortening of TCRB CDR3s appeared in all four CD4+ subsets of Type 1 diabetes patients.

The study reverse transcribed the entire isolated RNA, so it sequenced expressed TCRB transcripts. Using immunoSEQ multiplex PCR, the repertoire was profiled, and TCRdb retains in-frame clones only, with some absent. The sample shows 300,000 to 400,000 clones, around 12% of them seen only once. Trimming at V came to 4 bases and at J to 2 bases, leaving 7 bases not matched to a gene. The CDR3 has 15 amino acids. The germline V gene encodes CDR1 SGHKS and CDR2 YYEKEE (reference sequence). Sequencing was carried out using naive CD4+ T cells from blood. The source of this sequence is a man younger than 35 in good health. This chain uses TRBV5-5 with TRBJ2-7, with 9 bases identical to TRBD1. CDR3 sequence reads: CASSLLGQGAYEQYF. The CDR3 DNA reads as TGTGCCAGCAGCCTGCTGGGACAGGGAGCCTACGAGCAGTACTTC.